Below, one T cell receptor beta chain is given with its context. Its specificity is unknown. This sample was taken from a study of monozygotic twins with inflammatory bowel disease. Study results and limitations: IBD patients displayed reduced TCRbeta diversity (inverse Simpson) when set against healthy co-twins.

cDNA synthesis was performed in eight separate reactions for each sample. cDNA for TCRalpha and TCRbeta was amplified by nested PCRs of roughly 17 then 9 cycles. TCRdb reprocessed the 5' RACE reads, keeping one entry per CDR3 protein, no DNA. Its table records 420,000 or so distinct CDR3 sequences. This receptor was identified in a human donor with ulcerative colitis or Crohn's disease, or a healthy co-twin of an affected twin (not recorded which). Sequenced input: blood.

CDR3 loop: CASSLASGSGGDTQYF. The chain combines TRBV5-1 with TRBJ2-3; absent DNA, TCRdb's TRBD2 call cannot be checked. From germline, CDR1 is SGHRS and CDR2 YFSETQ. The CDR3 is 16 amino acids.